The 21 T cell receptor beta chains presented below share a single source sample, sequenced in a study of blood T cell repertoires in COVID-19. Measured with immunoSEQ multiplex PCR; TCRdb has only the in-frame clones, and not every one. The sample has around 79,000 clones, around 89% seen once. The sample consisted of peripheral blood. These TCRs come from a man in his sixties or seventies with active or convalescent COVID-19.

The CDR3 coding sequence is TGTGCCAGCAGCCCTGAACGACAGGCAAACTATGGCTACACCTTC. It encodes CASSPERQANYGYTF. The rearrangement uses TRBV16 and TRBJ1-2; TRBD1 might be the D (6 bases). Germline V gives CDR1 KGHSY, CDR2 FQNENV. Deletions cut 4 bases from V and 2 bases from J, with 14 bases between. This CDR3 is built from 15 residues. Full variable domain (missing parts from reference TRBV16 and TRBJ1-2): GEEVAQTPKHLVRGEGQKAKLYCAPIKGHSYVFWYQQVLKNEFKFLISFQNENVFDETGMPKERFSAKCLPNSPCSLEIQATKLEDSAVYFCASSPERQANYGYTFGSGTRLTVV.

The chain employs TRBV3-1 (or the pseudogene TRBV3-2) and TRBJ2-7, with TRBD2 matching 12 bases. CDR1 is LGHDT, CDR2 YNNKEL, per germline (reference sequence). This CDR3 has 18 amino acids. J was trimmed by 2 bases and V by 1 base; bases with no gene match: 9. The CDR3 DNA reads TGTGCCAGCAGCCAAGGACTAGCGGGAGCATCTCTAACCTACGAGCAGTACTTC. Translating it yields CASSQGLAGASLTYEQYF.

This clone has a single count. CDR3 residues: CARSLVVREYEQFF. The CDR3 coding sequence is TGTGCCAGAAGCTTGGTGGTTCGGGAATATGAGCAGTTCTTC. The chain recombines TRBV5-3 with TRBJ2-1; the D gene is possibly TRBD2 (5 bases). TRBV5-3 is known as an ORF, though its function is uncertain. V lost 0 bases to trimming and J lost 8 bases, with 12 bases between them. The CDR3 runs 14 residues.

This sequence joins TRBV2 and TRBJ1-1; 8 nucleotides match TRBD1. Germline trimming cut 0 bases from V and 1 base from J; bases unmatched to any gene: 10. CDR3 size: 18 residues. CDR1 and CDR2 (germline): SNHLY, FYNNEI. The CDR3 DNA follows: TGTGCCAGCAGTGAAGCGCCTACAGGGGGAGAAAAGAACACTGAAGCTTTCTTT. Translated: CASSEAPTGGEKNTEAFF.

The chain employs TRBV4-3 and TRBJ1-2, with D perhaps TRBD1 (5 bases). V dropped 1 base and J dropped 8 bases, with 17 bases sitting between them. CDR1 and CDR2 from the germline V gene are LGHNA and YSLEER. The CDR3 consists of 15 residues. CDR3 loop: CASSQVGREAPGYTF. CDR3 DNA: TGCGCCAGCAGCCAAGTCGGCAGGGAGGCCCCGGGCTACACCTTC.

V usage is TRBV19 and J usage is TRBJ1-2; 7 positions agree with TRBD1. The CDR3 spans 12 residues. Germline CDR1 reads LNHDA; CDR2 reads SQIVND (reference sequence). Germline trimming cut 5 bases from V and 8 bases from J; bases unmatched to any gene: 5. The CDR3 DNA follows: TGTGCCAGTAGTGTCAGGGGGGAAGGCTACACCTTC. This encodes CASSVRGEGYTF.

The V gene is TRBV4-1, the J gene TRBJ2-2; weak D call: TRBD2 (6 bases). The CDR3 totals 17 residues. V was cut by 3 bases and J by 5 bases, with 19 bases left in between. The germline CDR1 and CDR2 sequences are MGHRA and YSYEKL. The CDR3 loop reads CASSHGGKNRPTGELFF. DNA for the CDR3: TGCGCCAGCAGCCATGGGGGGAAGAACAGGCCAACCGGGGAGCTGTTTTTT.

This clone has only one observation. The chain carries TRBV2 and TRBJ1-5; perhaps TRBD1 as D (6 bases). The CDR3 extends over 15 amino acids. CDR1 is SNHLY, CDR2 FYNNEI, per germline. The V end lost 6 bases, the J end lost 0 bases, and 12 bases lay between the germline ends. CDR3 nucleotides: TGTGCCAGCAGGTGGACAGTTAATAGCAATCAGCCCCAGCATTTT. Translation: CASRWTVNSNQPQHF. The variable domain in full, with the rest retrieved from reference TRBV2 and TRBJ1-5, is EPEVTQTPSHQVTQMGQEVILRCVPISNHLYFYWYRQILGQKVEFLVSFYNNEISEKSEIFDDQFSVERPDGSNFTLKIRSTKLEDSAMYFCASRWTVNSNQPQHFGDGTRLSIL.

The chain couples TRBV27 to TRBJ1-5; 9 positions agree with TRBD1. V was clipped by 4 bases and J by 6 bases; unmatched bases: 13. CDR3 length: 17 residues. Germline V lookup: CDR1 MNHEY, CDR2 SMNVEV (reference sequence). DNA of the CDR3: TGTGCCAGCAGTTCAATCCGGGACAGGGAGGAGGGTCAGCCCCAGCATTTT. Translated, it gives CASSSIRDREEGQPQHF.

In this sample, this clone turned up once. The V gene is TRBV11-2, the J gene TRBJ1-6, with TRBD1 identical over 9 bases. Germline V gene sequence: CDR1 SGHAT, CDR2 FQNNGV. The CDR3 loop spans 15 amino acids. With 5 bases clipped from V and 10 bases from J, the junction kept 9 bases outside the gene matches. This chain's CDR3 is CASSTQGAIGSPLHF. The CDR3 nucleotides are TGTGCCAGCAGCACACAGGGGGCTATTGGGTCACCCCTCCACTTT.

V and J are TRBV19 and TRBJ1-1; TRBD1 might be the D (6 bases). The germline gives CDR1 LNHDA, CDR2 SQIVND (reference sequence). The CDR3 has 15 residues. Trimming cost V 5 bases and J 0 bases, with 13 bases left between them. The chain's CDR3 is CASSYQQGLNTEAFF. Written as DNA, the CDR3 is TGTGCCAGTAGTTATCAACAGGGCCTGAACACTGAAGCTTTCTTT.

The CDR3 coding sequence is TGTGCCAGCAGCCTGACAGGGGGCAATCAGCCCCAGCATTTT. Amino acid sequence: CASSLTGGNQPQHF. The rearrangement joins TRBV3-1 (or the pseudogene TRBV3-2) to TRBJ1-5, with TRBD1 matching 8 bases. The CDR3 totals 14 residues. The V segment lost 4 bases and the J segment 2 bases; nucleotides outside the gene matches: 1. Germline CDR1 is LGHDT and CDR2 is YNNKEL (reference sequence).

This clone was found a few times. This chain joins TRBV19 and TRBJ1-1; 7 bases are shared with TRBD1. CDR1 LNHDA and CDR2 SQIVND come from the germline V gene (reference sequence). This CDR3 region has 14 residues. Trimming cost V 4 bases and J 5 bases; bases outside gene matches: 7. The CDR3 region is CASSTRQGWTEAFF. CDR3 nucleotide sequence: TGTGCCAGTAGTACACGACAGGGATGGACTGAAGCTTTCTTT.

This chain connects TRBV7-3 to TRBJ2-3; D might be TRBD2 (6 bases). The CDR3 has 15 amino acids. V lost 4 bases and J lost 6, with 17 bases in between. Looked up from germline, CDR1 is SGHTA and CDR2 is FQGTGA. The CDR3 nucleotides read TGTGCCAGCAGCTCGGGACTCGTACCCCATGATACGCAGTATTTT. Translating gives CASSSGLVPHDTQYF.

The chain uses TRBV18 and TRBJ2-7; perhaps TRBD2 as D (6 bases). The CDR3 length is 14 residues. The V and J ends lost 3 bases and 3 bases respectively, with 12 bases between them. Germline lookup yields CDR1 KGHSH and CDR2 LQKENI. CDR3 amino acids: CASSPPGLYYEQYF. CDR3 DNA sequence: TGTGCCAGCTCACCCCCGGGACTCTACTACGAGCAGTACTTC.

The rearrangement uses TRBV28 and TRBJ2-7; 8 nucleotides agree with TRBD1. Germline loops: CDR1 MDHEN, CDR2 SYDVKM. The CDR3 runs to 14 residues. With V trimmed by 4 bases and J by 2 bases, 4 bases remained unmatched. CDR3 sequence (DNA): TGTGCCAGCAGTTCCGGACAGGGACCCTACGAGCAGTACTTC. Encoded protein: CASSSGQGPYEQYF.

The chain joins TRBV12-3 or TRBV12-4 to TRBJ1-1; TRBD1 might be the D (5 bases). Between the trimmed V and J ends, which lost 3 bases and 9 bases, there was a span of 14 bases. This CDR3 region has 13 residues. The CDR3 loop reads CASSFLEGTQAFF. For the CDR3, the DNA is TGTGCCAGCAGTTTTCTGGAGGGGACTCAAGCTTTCTTT.

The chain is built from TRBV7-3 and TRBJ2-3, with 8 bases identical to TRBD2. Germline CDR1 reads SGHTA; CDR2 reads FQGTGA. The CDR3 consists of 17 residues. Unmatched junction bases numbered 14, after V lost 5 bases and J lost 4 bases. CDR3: CASSILPSGSGADTQYF. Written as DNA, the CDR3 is TGTGCCAGCAGCATTCTACCAAGCGGGAGTGGTGCAGATACGCAGTATTTT.

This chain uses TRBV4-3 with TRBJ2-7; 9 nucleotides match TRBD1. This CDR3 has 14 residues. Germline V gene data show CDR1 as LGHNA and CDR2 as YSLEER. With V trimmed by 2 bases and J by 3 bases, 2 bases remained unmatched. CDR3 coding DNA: TGCGCCAGCAGCCAACCGGGACAGGGCTACGAGCAGTACTTC. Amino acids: CASSQPGQGYEQYF.

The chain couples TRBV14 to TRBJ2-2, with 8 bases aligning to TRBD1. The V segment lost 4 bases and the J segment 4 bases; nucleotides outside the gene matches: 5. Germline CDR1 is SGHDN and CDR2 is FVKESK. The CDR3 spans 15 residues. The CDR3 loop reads CASSPWTGSTGELFF. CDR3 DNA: TGTGCCAGCAGCCCGTGGACAGGGAGCACCGGGGAGCTGTTTTTT.

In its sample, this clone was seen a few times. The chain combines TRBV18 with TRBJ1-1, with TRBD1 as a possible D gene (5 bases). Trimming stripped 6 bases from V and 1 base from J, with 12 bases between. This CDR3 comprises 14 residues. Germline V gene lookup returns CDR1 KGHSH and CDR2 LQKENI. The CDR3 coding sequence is TGTGCCAGCTCCCCCGGGGGGGGGAACACTGAAGCTTTCTTT. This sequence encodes CASSPGGGNTEAFF.